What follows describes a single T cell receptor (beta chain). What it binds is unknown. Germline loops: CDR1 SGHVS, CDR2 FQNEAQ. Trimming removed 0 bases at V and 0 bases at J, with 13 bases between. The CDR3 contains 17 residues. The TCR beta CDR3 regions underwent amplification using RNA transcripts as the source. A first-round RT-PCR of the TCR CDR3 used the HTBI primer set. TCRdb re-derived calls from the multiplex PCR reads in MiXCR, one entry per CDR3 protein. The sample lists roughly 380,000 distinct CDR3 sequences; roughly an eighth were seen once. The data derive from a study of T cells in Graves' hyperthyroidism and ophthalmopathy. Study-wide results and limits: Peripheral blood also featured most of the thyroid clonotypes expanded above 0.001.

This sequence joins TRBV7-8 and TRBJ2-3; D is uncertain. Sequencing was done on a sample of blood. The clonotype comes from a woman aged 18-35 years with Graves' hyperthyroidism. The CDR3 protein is CASSLASRFSSTDTQYF. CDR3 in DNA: TGTGCCAGCAGCTTAGCCTCTCGCTTTTCTAGCACAGATACGCAGTATTTT. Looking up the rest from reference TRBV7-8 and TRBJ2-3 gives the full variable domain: GAGVSQSPRYKVAKRGQDVALRCDPISGHVSLFWYQQALGQGPEFLTYFQNEAQLDKSGLPSDRFFAERPEGSVSTLKIQRTQQEDSAVYLCASSLASRFSSTDTQYFGPGTRLTVL.